These 25 T cell receptor beta chains came from one sample sequenced in a study of blood T cell repertoires in COVID-19. Assay used: immunoSEQ multiplex PCR; TCRdb lists only in-frame clones, some missing. The repertoire holds around 120,000 clones, with 86% as singletons. The sample was peripheral blood. The receptors originated from a man aged 65-85 years who had recovered from COVID-19.

The V gene is TRBV16, the J gene TRBJ1-5; TRBD1 matches at 11 bases. Germline V CDR1 and CDR2: KGHSY, FQNENV. The length of the CDR3 is 15 residues. Trimming cost V 2 bases and J 5 bases; bases outside gene matches: 2. This chain's CDR3 is CASSQGTGGDQPQHF. CDR3 nucleotide sequence: TGTGCCAGCAGCCAAGGGACAGGGGGTGATCAGCCCCAGCATTTT. The variable domain in full, with the rest retrieved from reference TRBV16 and TRBJ1-5, is GEEVAQTPKHLVRGEGQKAKLYCAPIKGHSYVFWYQQVLKNEFKFLISFQNENVFDETGMPKERFSAKCLPNSPCSLEIQATKLEDSAVYFCASSQGTGGDQPQHFGDGTRLSIL.

V usage is TRBV19 and J usage is TRBJ1-1, with 9 bases fitting TRBD1. Trimming at V came to 5 bases and at J to 13 bases, leaving 8 bases not matched to a gene. Germline loops: CDR1 LNHDA, CDR2 SQIVND (reference sequence). The CDR3 contains 12 residues. CDR3 DNA sequence: TGTGCCAGTAGTCCTCGGGACAGGGTCGGTTTCTTT. Its translation: CASSPRDRVGFF.

The chain recombines TRBV21-1 with TRBJ1-1. TRBV21-1 corresponds to a pseudogene. The length of the CDR3 is 14 residues. CDR3 DNA sequence: TGTGCCAGCATCCCCGACCCGGAGGACTCTGAAGCTTTCTTT. Translated: CASIPDPEDSEAFF.

V gene TRBV4-1 combines with J gene TRBJ1-1, with 7 nucleotides matching TRBD1. The CDR3 sequence is 15 residues long. The V gene's germline CDR1 is MGHRA and CDR2 YSYEKL. V gave up 4 bases and J gave up 5 bases; unmatched junction bases: 10. The CDR3 bases are TGCGCCAGCAGCCGAGACCCACAGGGGATTACTGAAGCTTTCTTT. Its translation is CASSRDPQGITEAFF.

The rearrangement joins TRBV2 to TRBJ2-1; TRBD2 matches at 8 bases. CDR3 length: 16 amino acids. Germline-derived CDR1 and CDR2 are SNHLY and FYNNEI. Trimming cost V 5 bases and J 2 bases; bases outside gene matches: 8. CDR3 in DNA: TGTGCCAGCAGTTCACCCACGGGACTAGCCTACAATGAGCAGTTCTTC. Its protein is CASSSPTGLAYNEQFF.

The chain carries TRBV7-2 and TRBJ2-7; TRBD1 might be the D (6 bases). The CDR3 sequence is 14 residues long. Germline CDR1 is SGHTA and CDR2 is FQGNSA. V lost 4 bases and J lost 2, with 12 bases in between. The CDR3 region is CASSSQGSAYEQYF. The CDR3 DNA reads as TGTGCCAGCAGCTCCCAGGGGTCCGCCTACGAGCAGTACTTC.

The chain combines TRBV5-1 with TRBJ2-2; 8 bases are a match to TRBD1. In germline, CDR1 is SGHRS, CDR2 YFSETQ. The trim removed 3 bases at V and 7 bases at J, leaving 2 bases unmatched. The CDR3 has 13 amino acids. The CDR3 loop is CASSSQGDGELFF. The CDR3 coding sequence is TGCGCCAGCAGCTCACAGGGGGACGGGGAGCTGTTTTTT.

The chain uses TRBV5-1 and TRBJ2-3; possibly TRBD2 for D (7 bases). The CDR3 runs to 16 residues. The germline V gene encodes CDR1 SGHRS and CDR2 YFSETQ. Trimming left V 0 bases short and J 1 base short, with 12 bases between. Here the CDR3 reads CASSLERGAGTDTQYF. Here the CDR3 DNA reads TGCGCCAGCAGCTTGGAACGGGGGGCGGGCACAGATACGCAGTATTTT. Filled out from reference TRBV5-1 and TRBJ2-3, the complete variable domain reads KAGVTQTPRYLIKTRGQQVTLSCSPISGHRSVSWYQQTPGQGLQFLFEYFSETQRNKGNFPGRFSGRQFSNSRSEMNVSTLELGDSALYLCASSLERGAGTDTQYFGPGTRLTVL.

The chain joins TRBV27 to TRBJ2-3, with 10 positions matching TRBD1. The CDR3 extends over 15 amino acids. Germline V gives CDR1 MNHEY, CDR2 SMNVEV (reference sequence). With 2 bases clipped from V and 3 bases from J, the junction kept 2 bases outside the gene matches. The CDR3 nucleotides are TGTGCCAGCAGTTTAGGGACAGGGGAAACAGATACGCAGTATTTT. This gives the protein CASSLGTGETDTQYF.

The rearrangement links TRBV6-4 to TRBJ2-1, with 11 nucleotides matching TRBD1. Trimming at V came to 2 bases and at J to 6 bases, leaving 0 bases not matched to a gene. Germline assignment: CDR1 MRHNA and CDR2 SNTAGT. The CDR3 totals 14 residues. The CDR3 sequence is CASSDGTGGNEQFF. The CDR3 nucleotides read TGTGCCAGCAGTGACGGGACAGGGGGCAATGAGCAGTTCTTC.

Worth noting for this clone: Other DNA sequences within the sample encode an identical CDR3. The DNA for the CDR3 is TGTGCCAGCAGTTTCCGGGACTATGGCTACACCTTC. Translation gives CASSFRDYGYTF. The J gene is TRBJ1-2, the V gene TRBV28, with no clear D. V lost 3 bases to trimming and J lost 3 bases, with 5 bases between them. The CDR3 length is 12 residues. The germline gives CDR1 MDHEN, CDR2 SYDVKM.

The V call is TRBV6-2 or TRBV6-3, the J call TRBJ2-3; D unresolved. The V end was cut by 5 bases, the J end by 5 bases, with 11 bases between. This CDR3 region has 13 residues. The V gene's germline CDR1 is MNHEY and CDR2 SVGEGT. Written as DNA, the CDR3 is TGTGCCAGCAGTCTACCTCCCATAGATACGCAGTATTTT. This sequence encodes CASSLPPIDTQYF.

The rearrangement uses TRBV27 and TRBJ1-6; D call uncertain. Germline CDR1 reads MNHEY; CDR2 reads SMNVEV (reference sequence). Deletions cut 6 bases from V and 8 bases from J, with 11 bases between. This CDR3 contains 13 residues. DNA for the CDR3: TGTGCCAGCAGCTCCAGCGGGGATTCACCCCTCCACTTT. Protein: CASSSSGDSPLHF.

In its sample, this clone was seen once. The chain couples TRBV20-1 to TRBJ1-2; D is ambiguous. CDR1 is DFQATT, CDR2 SNEGSKA, per germline (reference sequence). This CDR3 has 14 residues. Trimming cost V 3 bases and J 3 bases, with 14 bases left between them. In DNA, the CDR3 is TGCAGTGCTAGTCCCGGTCGCCTCTACTATGGCTACACCTTC. Translated: CSASPGRLYYGYTF.

CDR3 nucleotides: TGTGCCTGGACTCCCCCTCGAGGTCTAGATACGCAGTATTTT. Its translation is CAWTPPRGLDTQYF. V is TRBV30 and J is TRBJ2-3; no definite D call. V dropped 4 bases and J dropped 5 bases, with 16 bases sitting between them. The CDR3 length is 14 residues. In germline, CDR1 is GTSNPN, CDR2 SVGIG (reference sequence).

The chain uses TRBV2 and TRBJ2-7; D is possibly TRBD1 (6 bases). CDR1 SNHLY and CDR2 FYNNEI come from the germline V gene. CDR3 length: 13 amino acids. The V and J ends lost 5 bases and 6 bases respectively, with 14 bases between them. This CDR3 reads CASSLGQGSEQYF. CDR3 nucleotide sequence: TGTGCCAGCAGTCTAGGGCAGGGGAGCGAGCAGTACTTC.

J is TRBJ1-2 and V is TRBV28; 11 bases agree with TRBD1. Germline CDR1 reads MDHEN; CDR2 reads SYDVKM. CDR3 length equals 16 residues. V was clipped by 4 bases and J by 6 bases; unmatched bases: 10. The CDR3 loop is CASSSGQGAQHHGYTF. The DNA of the CDR3 is TGTGCCAGCAGTTCCGGACAGGGGGCCCAGCACCATGGCTACACCTTC.

The rearrangement links TRBV6-5 to TRBJ1-3; D unresolved. The CDR3 is made up of 15 amino acids. With 0 bases removed from V and 0 bases from J, the gap between germline ends came to 6 bases. Per the germline V gene, CDR1 is MNHEY and CDR2 is SVGAGI. In nucleotides, the CDR3 is TGTGCCAGCAGTTACTCGAGTCCCTCTGGAAACACCATATATTTT. Protein: CASSYSSPSGNTIYF.

The chain employs TRBV2 and TRBJ1-5; no definite D call. The CDR3 is 15 amino acids. Germline V gene lookup returns CDR1 SNHLY and CDR2 FYNNEI. The ends were cut back, 10 bases at V and 3 bases at J, with 19 bases in the middle. Here the CDR3 DNA reads TGTGCCAACAGACAAACCCCGGGTTACAATCAGCCCCAGCATTTT. Protein: CANRQTPGYNQPQHF. Filled out from reference TRBV2 and TRBJ1-5, the complete variable domain reads EPEVTQTPSHQVTQMGQEVILRCVPISNHLYFYWYRQILGQKVEFLVSFYNNEISEKSEIFDDQFSVERPDGSNFTLKIRSTKLEDSAMYFCANRQTPGYNQPQHFGDGTRLSIL.

V gene TRBV19 combines with J gene TRBJ2-1, with 7 nucleotides matching TRBD1. V dropped 8 bases and J dropped 6; count of bases not matched to a gene: 7. This CDR3 has 13 residues. Germline V gene data show CDR1 as LNHDA and CDR2 as SQIVND (reference sequence). As DNA, the CDR3 is TGTGCCAGTCTGAGGACAGGTTCCAATGAGCAGTTCTTC. Translating gives CASLRTGSNEQFF.

The rearrangement joins TRBV7-9 to TRBJ2-3; 12 nucleotides match TRBD2. Germline CDR1 SEHNR, CDR2 FQNEAQ (reference sequence). The CDR3 contains 19 residues. Losses at the gene ends were 4 bases for V and 2 bases for J; bases not matched to a gene: 13. The CDR3: CASSSTGLAGGVITDTQYF. In DNA, the CDR3 is TGTGCCAGCAGCTCTACCGGCCTAGCGGGGGGGGTGATCACAGATACGCAGTATTTT.

This chain connects TRBV19 to TRBJ2-3; 10 bases are shared with TRBD1. The V gene end was trimmed by 3 bases and the J gene end by 0 bases; junction bases not matched to a gene: 0. Germline V gives CDR1 LNHDA, CDR2 SQIVND (reference sequence). The CDR3 totals 15 residues. CDR3 loop: CASSMGQGSTDTQYF. Here the CDR3 DNA reads TGTGCCAGTAGTATGGGACAGGGGAGCACAGATACGCAGTATTTT.

V is TRBV20-1 and J is TRBJ2-1; 10 bases are a match to TRBD2. CDR3 size: 16 residues. V shed 3 bases, J shed 4 bases, and the junction held 9 bases outside the gene matches. In germline, CDR1 is DFQATT, CDR2 SNEGSKA (reference sequence). This CDR3 reads CSASGQWTSGYNEQFF. For the CDR3, the DNA is TGCAGTGCTAGTGGGCAGTGGACTAGCGGTTACAATGAGCAGTTCTTC.

The chain combines TRBV7-8 with TRBJ2-2; TRBD1 might be the D (5 bases). CDR1 and CDR2 from the germline V gene are SGHVS and FQNEAQ. This CDR3 spans 15 amino acids. V lost 0 bases and J lost 2, with 7 bases in between. The CDR3 nucleotides read TGTGCCAGCAGCTTAGCCTGGGGCAACACCGGGGAGCTGTTTTTT. Its protein product is CASSLAWGNTGELFF. The whole variable domain, remainder taken from reference TRBV7-8 and TRBJ2-2, is GAGVSQSPRYKVAKRGQDVALRCDPISGHVSLFWYQQALGQGPEFLTYFQNEAQLDKSGLPSDRFFAERPEGSVSTLKIQRTQQEDSAVYLCASSLAWGNTGELFFGEGSRLTVL.

This clone was observed once. The chain employs TRBV12-3 or TRBV12-4 and TRBJ2-7, with unresolved D. This CDR3 has 13 amino acids. Trimming removed 5 bases at V and 3 bases at J, with 11 bases between. This chain's CDR3 is CASSTVSYYEQYF. In DNA form, the CDR3 reads TGTGCCAGCAGTACAGTCAGTTACTACGAGCAGTACTTC.